Sequencing of this TCR beta chain was carried out in a study of Ad26.COV2.S vaccination and SARS-CoV-2 variants. Germline V gives CDR1 SGHRS, CDR2 YFSETQ. Trimming removed 3 bases at V and 3 bases at J, with 11 bases between. The CDR3 sequence is 14 residues long. Treatment here: 15 to 20 received Ad26.COV2.S at low or high dose, single or two shots; five or six received placebo; per-sample allocation not given. Material that was analyzed had been drawn on day 63 after the first vaccine or placebo injection. Profiled with immunoSEQ multiplex PCR; TCRdb holds only in-frame clones, not every one. The data show around 340,000 clones, about 89% seen once.

The source material was peripheral blood, sampled in a trial of Ad26.COV2.S vaccine versus placebo. This chain uses TRBV5-1 with TRBJ2-3, with D possibly being TRBD1 (5 bases). The sequence was collected from a person aged 18-65 years who received the Ad26.COV2.S COVID-19 vaccine or a placebo. In DNA, the CDR3 is TGCGCCAGCAGCTCCGGCAGGGAAACAGATACGCAGTATTTT. Encoded protein: CASSSGRETDTQYF.